The source of this TCR beta chain is a study of blood T cells in healthy people across ages. Broader study findings: Strongly correlated with naive T cell percentage was TCR beta diversity.

This clonotype occurred a few times. Its antigen remains unknown. Primed by a sample-barcoded 5' primer and a J-beta primer mix, a second PCR proceeded for about 7 to 12 cycles. A template-switch adaptor that had 12 random nucleotides put a tag on each cDNA molecule. TCRdb re-derived calls from the 5' RACE reads in MiXCR, one entry per CDR3 protein. The repertoire holds over a million distinct CDR3 sequences, around 59% seen once, with under 8.5% in the top ten. Germline V gene sequence: CDR1 MNHEY, CDR2 SVGAGI. Trimming left V 6 bases short and J 4 bases short, with 12 bases between. CDR3 size: 13 residues.

The V gene is TRBV6-5, the J gene TRBJ1-2, with D unclear. This TCR came from a man between 18 and 35 years old in good health. The sample comprised blood. Here the CDR3 reads CASSNPRLYGYTF. As DNA, the CDR3 is TGTGCCAGCAGCAACCCACGGCTCTATGGCTACACCTTC.